Following are 20 T cell receptor beta chains from one sample sequenced in a study of blood T cell repertoires in COVID-19. Profiling relied on immunoSEQ multiplex PCR, and the TCRdb table lists in-frame clones only, not all of them. The table has some 400,000 clones, roughly 90% seen once; the top ten hold approximately 7%. The sequenced material came from peripheral blood. Every receptor here comes from a man aged 18 to 30 with active or convalescent COVID-19.

This clone was counted a few times. The V gene is TRBV5-6, the J gene TRBJ1-5, with D unclear. This CDR3 is built from 13 residues. Trimming shortened V by 4 bases and J by 6 bases, and 11 bases separated the two germline ends. CDR1 and CDR2 (germline): SGHDT, YYEEEE. The CDR3 bases are TGTGCCAGCAGCCCGAAGCCGGGTCAGCCCCAGCATTTT. This sequence encodes CASSPKPGQPQHF.

The J gene is TRBJ1-1, the V gene TRBV7-3, with a possible D match to TRBD1 (5 bases). V was pared by 2 bases and J by 5 bases, with 15 bases between. Germline values: CDR1 SGHTA, CDR2 FQGTGA. The CDR3 contains 15 residues. Written as DNA, the CDR3 is TGTGCCAGCAGCTTATTTTCGGGGGAGGGTACTGAAGCTTTCTTT. Translation: CASSLFSGEGTEAFF.

The CDR3 DNA is TGTGCCAGTAGTGCCGGGACTAGAAGCACCGGGGAGCTGTTTTTT. The encoded protein is CASSAGTRSTGELFF. The rearrangement links TRBV19 to TRBJ2-2, with TRBD2 identical over 8 bases. The CDR3 covers 15 residues. Per the germline V gene, CDR1 is LNHDA and CDR2 is SQIVND (reference sequence). V shed 5 bases and J 4 bases; nucleotides not matched to a gene: 6.

The V call is TRBV11-3, the J call TRBJ2-1; D not resolved. CDR3 length: 13 amino acids. The germline gives CDR1 SGHNT, CDR2 YENEEA. V was shortened by 3 bases and J by 0 bases, with 3 bases between the two germline ends. In DNA form, the CDR3 reads TGTGCCAGCAGCTTTAGCTCCTACAATGAGCAGTTCTTC. This encodes CASSFSSYNEQFF.

V and J are TRBV6-5 and TRBJ1-1, with D uncertain. The germline CDR1 and CDR2 sequences are MNHEY and SVGAGI. The CDR3 runs to 11 residues. V lost 6 bases to trimming and J lost 8 bases, with 10 bases between them. The chain's CDR3 is CASRHRSEAFF. CDR3 in DNA: TGTGCCAGCAGGCACCGGTCGGAAGCTTTCTTT.

The chain employs TRBV5-5 and TRBJ2-3; possibly TRBD2 for D (6 bases). The CDR3 has 18 residues. The ends were cut back, 4 bases at V and 2 bases at J, with 23 bases in the middle. Germline values: CDR1 SGHKS, CDR2 YYEKEE (reference sequence). The CDR3 here is CASSVAGLASVYTDTQYF. As DNA, the CDR3 is TGTGCCAGCAGCGTCGCGGGGCTGGCTAGCGTTTACACAGATACGCAGTATTTT.

J is TRBJ2-5 and V is TRBV28; D gene ambiguous. The CDR3 consists of 16 residues. Trimming shortened V by 4 bases and J by 4 bases, and 19 bases separated the two germline ends. CDR1 is MDHEN and CDR2 is SYDVKM in the germline V gene. This CDR3 is CASSSKTALAVETQYF. The DNA of the CDR3 is TGTGCCAGCAGTTCAAAGACCGCGTTGGCGGTAGAGACCCAGTACTTC.

The chain employs TRBV2 and TRBJ2-7, with 7 bases aligning to TRBD1. This CDR3 region has 16 residues. J was trimmed by 4 bases and V by 3 bases; bases with no gene match: 12. Germline values: CDR1 SNHLY, CDR2 FYNNEI. The CDR3 spells CASSDGTAGQRYEQYF. DNA for the CDR3: TGTGCCAGCAGTGACGGGACAGCCGGTCAGAGGTACGAGCAGTACTTC.

In nucleotides, the CDR3 is TGTGCCAGCAGCAATCAGGGGGCCGCTGAAGCTTTCTTT. Translation gives CASSNQGAAEAFF. The chain employs TRBV7-9 and TRBJ1-1; TRBD1 aligns across 8 bases. V shed 5 bases and J 6 bases; nucleotides not matched to a gene: 5. Germline V gene data show CDR1 as SEHNR and CDR2 as FQNEAQ (reference sequence). The CDR3 is made up of 13 amino acids.

This chain joins TRBV7-9 and TRBJ2-1; D perhaps matches TRBD2 (6 bases). Trimming cost V 5 bases and J 5 bases, with 19 bases left between them. Per germline, CDR1 SEHNR and CDR2 FQNEAQ (reference sequence). The CDR3 consists of 16 residues. Here the CDR3 reads CASSGLRDFFHNEQFF. The CDR3 region has the DNA TGTGCCAGCAGCGGCCTCAGGGACTTTTTTCACAATGAGCAGTTCTTC.

The rearrangement uses TRBV2 and TRBJ1-2; D is ambiguous. The CDR3 loop spans 13 amino acids. Germline CDR1 SNHLY, CDR2 FYNNEI. The V gene lost 4 bases and the J gene lost 2 bases, with 8 bases spanning the gap. CDR3 in DNA: TGTGCCAGCAGTGCTTCCAGAAACTATGGCTACACCTTC. It codes for CASSASRNYGYTF.

The V gene is TRBV10-3, the J gene TRBJ2-2, with 12 bases fitting TRBD2. Per the germline V gene, CDR1 is ENHRY and CDR2 is SYGVKD. V was clipped by 4 bases and J by 5 bases; unmatched bases: 11. The CDR3 totals 18 residues. CDR3 coding DNA: TGTGCCATCAGTGGGATCCTAGCGGGGGGGCCTCGGACCGGGGAGCTGTTTTTT. This sequence encodes CAISGILAGGPRTGELFF.

This chain connects TRBV9 to TRBJ1-1; 8 bases align to TRBD1. This CDR3 is 16 amino acids long. Germline CDR1 and CDR2: SGDLS and YYNGEE. With V trimmed by 5 bases and J by 5 bases, 14 bases remained unmatched. The DNA of the CDR3 is TGTGCCAGCAGTCTCACGACGCTAGACAGGGGAACTGAAGCTTTCTTT. Residues: CASSLTTLDRGTEAFF.

The sample holds one count of this clone. The J gene is TRBJ1-2, the V gene TRBV3-1 (or the pseudogene TRBV3-2); the match to TRBD1 covers 9 bases. Germline V lookup: CDR1 LGHDT, CDR2 YNNKEL (reference sequence). The CDR3 length is 15 residues. With V trimmed by 7 bases and J by 2 bases, 8 bases remained unmatched. The CDR3 nucleotides read TGTGCCAGCACGCTTTGGGACAGGGCAAACTATGGCTACACCTTC. This encodes CASTLWDRANYGYTF.

V usage is TRBV28 and J usage is TRBJ1-1, with TRBD1 identical over 7 bases. The germline gives CDR1 MDHEN, CDR2 SYDVKM. V trimming: 5 bases; J trimming: 0 bases; junction bases outside the gene matches: 15. The CDR3 is 18 amino acids. CDR3 sequence reads: CASSRRQGSGKMNTEAFF. CDR3 DNA: TGTGCCAGCAGTCGCAGACAGGGTTCGGGGAAGATGAACACTGAAGCTTTCTTT.

The chain combines TRBV9 with TRBJ2-5; D is unclear. The CDR3 spans 17 residues. Germline V gene lookup returns CDR1 SGDLS and CDR2 YYNGEE. The V gene lost 0 bases and the J gene lost 0 bases, with 15 bases spanning the gap. The CDR3 here is CASSVGYGLPNQETQYF. The CDR3 coding sequence is TGTGCCAGCAGCGTAGGGTATGGCTTGCCAAACCAAGAGACCCAGTACTTC.

The J gene is TRBJ2-7, the V gene TRBV18, with 8 nucleotides matching TRBD2. In germline, CDR1 is KGHSH, CDR2 LQKENI. This CDR3 contains 14 residues. The trim removed 3 bases at V and 10 bases at J, leaving 11 bases unmatched. The CDR3 region has the DNA TGTGCCAGCTCACCGGCGGGAGGTTCATCGGGACAGTACTTC. Protein product: CASSPAGGSSGQYF.

The gene calls are TRBV18 and TRBJ2-7, with 7 positions matching TRBD2. The CDR3 covers 14 residues. Germline loops: CDR1 KGHSH, CDR2 LQKENI. V shed 6 bases, J shed 2 bases, and the junction held 7 bases outside the gene matches. The CDR3 bases are TGTGCCAGCTCCTCACCCGGACTAGCCTACGAGCAGTACTTC. Its translation is CASSSPGLAYEQYF. Full variable domain (missing parts from reference TRBV18 and TRBJ2-7): NAGVMQNPRHLVRRRGQEARLRCSPMKGHSHVYWYRQLPEEGLKFMVYLQKENIIDESGMPKERFSAEFPKEGPSILRIQQVVRGDSAAYFCASSSPGLAYEQYFGPGTRLTVT.

This clone showed up just a few times. J is TRBJ2-2 and V is TRBV7-6, with 15 bases matching TRBD2. The CDR3 spans 17 residues. With V trimmed by 4 bases and J by 5 bases, 5 bases remained unmatched. The germline gives CDR1 SGHVS, CDR2 FNYEAQ. CDR3 sequence reads: CASSSGTSGRRTGELFF. As DNA, the CDR3 is TGTGCCAGCAGCTCAGGGACTAGCGGGAGGCGGACCGGGGAGCTGTTTTTT.

This clone was seen just once. V gene TRBV30 combines with J gene TRBJ2-3, with D uncertain. The CDR3 spans 12 residues. V was clipped by 3 bases and J by 0 bases, with 4 bases between them. Germline-derived CDR1 and CDR2 are GTSNPN and SVGIG (reference sequence). CDR3 coding DNA: TGTGCCTGGAGCTTTAGCACAGATACGCAGTATTTT. Translation gives CAWSFSTDTQYF.